These 18 T cell receptor beta chains were all obtained from the same sample, sequenced in a study of PD-L1 blockade in urothelial cancer (dated by TCRdb to the late 2010s). The method behind the library was the immunoSEQ multiplex PCR assay. TCRdb provides this immuneACCESS table in a form limited to in-frame rearrangements. Some clones are lacking; in checked studies, under half of them reflect an unresolved V gene, and why the rest are absent is not known. Present in this sample are tens of thousands of clones, 85% of which were seen just once. The ten largest make up around 14% of the sample. In the paper's terms, the time point label means: pretreatment peripheral blood. The input for sequencing was PBMCs, taken around atezolizumab (anti-PD-L1) treatment. Every receptor here comes from a man aged 65 to 85 with urothelial cancer.

This sequence joins TRBV29-1 and TRBJ2-2, with a weak D call TRBD2 (5 bases). This CDR3 has 15 residues. Trimming pared 6 bases from V and 3 bases from J, leaving 17 bases between. Per the germline V gene, CDR1 is SQVTM and CDR2 is ANQGSEA. The CDR3: CSVRIEGGDTGELFF. The CDR3 DNA follows: TGCAGCGTCCGAATCGAGGGTGGGGACACCGGGGAGCTGTTTTTT.

The chain joins TRBV5-5 to TRBJ2-3; D possibly corresponds to TRBD1 (5 bases). Between the trimmed V and J ends, which lost 0 bases and 1 base, there was a span of 6 bases. CDR1 SGHKS and CDR2 YYEKEE come from the germline V gene (reference sequence). The CDR3 covers 14 residues. In DNA form, the CDR3 reads TGTGCCAGCAGCTTGGAGGGGCGCACAGATACGCAGTATTTT. Its protein product is CASSLEGRTDTQYF. Variable domain in full (rest from reference TRBV5-5 and TRBJ2-3): DAGVTQSPTHLIKTRGQQVTLRCSPISGHKSVSWYQQVLGQGPQFIFQYYEKEERGRGNFPDRFSARQFPNYSSELNVNALLLGDSALYLCASSLEGRTDTQYFGPGTRLTVL.

V and J are TRBV10-3 and TRBJ2-7, with 7 bases identical to TRBD1. V lost 4 bases and J lost 2; bases outside the gene matches: 5. This CDR3 spans 14 amino acids. Per the germline V gene, CDR1 is ENHRY and CDR2 is SYGVKD. CDR3 region: CAISGQGKAYEQYF. CDR3 coding DNA: TGTGCCATCAGTGGACAGGGAAAGGCCTACGAGCAGTACTTC.

In its sample, this clone was seen a few times. The chain carries TRBV28 and TRBJ2-7; weak D call: TRBD1 (5 bases). Trimming removed 3 bases at V and 12 bases at J, with 15 bases between. Germline-derived CDR1 and CDR2 are MDHEN and SYDVKM. The CDR3 has 12 amino acids. The CDR3 region has the DNA TGTGCCAGCAGTTTTCCTGGGGCCGTGGGGTACTTC. This gives the protein CASSFPGAVGYF.

This clone was detected many times. The chain is built from TRBV2 and TRBJ1-2; 7 bases are shared with TRBD1. The CDR3 is 17 residues long. Germline values: CDR1 SNHLY, CDR2 FYNNEI. The V segment lost 3 bases and the J segment 7 bases; nucleotides outside the gene matches: 17. The CDR3 coding sequence is TGTGCCAGCAGTGACGGGGTTGTTACAGGGGATGGGGCTGGCTACACCTTC. This sequence encodes CASSDGVVTGDGAGYTF.

The V and J genes are TRBV7-3 and TRBJ2-2; 9 positions agree with TRBD1. The germline gives CDR1 SGHTA, CDR2 FQGTGA. J gave up 6 bases and V 5 bases, and 7 bases lay outside the gene matches. The CDR3 covers 15 residues. Here the CDR3 reads CASSRGQGDAGELFF. The CDR3 DNA reads TGTGCCAGCAGCAGGGGACAGGGTGACGCCGGGGAGCTGTTTTTT.

This sequence joins TRBV25-1 and TRBJ2-3, with a tentative D call TRBD1 (6 bases). The V end was cut by 8 bases, the J end by 2 bases, with 11 bases between. The CDR3 has 13 amino acids. Germline values: CDR1 MGHDK, CDR2 SYGVNS. The CDR3 spells CASEGVNTDTQYF. The CDR3 coding sequence is TGTGCCAGCGAGGGGGTAAACACAGATACGCAGTATTTT. The whole variable domain, filled in from reference TRBV25-1 and TRBJ2-3, reads EADIYQTPRYLVIGTGKKITLECSQTMGHDKMYWYQQDPGMELHLIHYSYGVNSTEKGDLSSESTVSRIRTEHFPLTLESARPSHTSQYLCASEGVNTDTQYFGPGTRLTVL.

The V and J genes are TRBV28 and TRBJ2-7, with 7 bases fitting TRBD2. Trimming at V came to 7 bases and at J to 3 bases, leaving 3 bases not matched to a gene. CDR1 and CDR2 from the germline V gene are MDHEN and SYDVKM. The CDR3 loop spans 12 amino acids. The CDR3 spells CASMGGNYEQYF. In DNA form, the CDR3 reads TGTGCCAGCATGGGGGGGAACTACGAGCAGTACTTC.

V is TRBV5-1 and J is TRBJ1-3; 12 nucleotides line up with TRBD1. CDR1 SGHRS and CDR2 YFSETQ come from the germline V gene. With V trimmed by 5 bases and J by 3 bases, 6 bases remained unmatched. This CDR3 contains 16 residues. CDR3 nucleotide sequence: TGCGCCAGCAGGCCCGGGACAGGGGGCGGTGGAAACACCATATATTTT. This gives the protein CASRPGTGGGGNTIYF.

This clone was picked up one time. CDR3 nucleotides: TGTGCCAGCAGCCCGCCGGGACTAGCGGGAGGGGCGGGGGAGCTGTTTTTT. Its protein is CASSPPGLAGGAGELFF. This chain uses TRBV7-2 with TRBJ2-2; 16 bases match TRBD2. Trimming removed 5 bases from V and 8 bases from J; junction bases left unmatched: 8. CDR1 is SGHTA, CDR2 FQGNSA, per germline. The CDR3 contains 17 residues. Using reference TRBV7-2 and TRBJ2-2 for the parts outside the CDR3, the full variable domain is GAGVSQSPSNKVTEKGKDVELRCDPISGHTALYWYRQSLGQGLEFLIYFQGNSAPDKSGLPSDRFSAERTGGSVSTLTIQRTQQEDSAVYLCASSPPGLAGGAGELFFGEGSRLTVL.

This chain's CDR3 is CASRDGEDTEAFF. DNA of the CDR3: TGTGCCAGCAGAGACGGGGAGGACACTGAAGCTTTCTTT. The rearrangement joins TRBV7-9 to TRBJ1-1, with no clear D. CDR3 length: 13 residues. From germline, CDR1 is SEHNR and CDR2 FQNEAQ (reference sequence). Between the trimmed V and J ends, which lost 6 bases and 3 bases, there was a span of 11 bases.

This chain links TRBV7-8 with TRBJ1-5, with 8 bases lining up with TRBD1. Trimming cost V 7 bases and J 5 bases; bases outside gene matches: 13. Germline assignment: CDR1 SGHVS and CDR2 FQNEAQ. The CDR3 contains 16 residues. CDR3 in amino acids: CASTPSVTGGYQPQHF. The CDR3 DNA is TGTGCCAGCACGCCCTCGGTCACAGGGGGGTATCAGCCCCAGCATTTT.

The chain combines TRBV6-5 with TRBJ1-1, with a weak D call TRBD1 (5 bases). V was shortened by 5 bases and J by 5 bases, with 15 bases between the two germline ends. CDR1 and CDR2 from the germline V gene are MNHEY and SVGAGI. This CDR3 is 14 amino acids long. Here the CDR3 reads CASSEGWGRTEAFF. The CDR3 coding sequence is TGTGCCAGCAGTGAGGGGTGGGGGAGGACTGAAGCTTTCTTT.

This chain joins TRBV9 and TRBJ2-1, with 8 bases identical to TRBD2. Germline lookup yields CDR1 SGDLS and CDR2 YYNGEE. The CDR3 extends over 14 amino acids. With V trimmed by 5 bases and J by 5 bases, 6 bases remained unmatched. CDR3 in DNA: TGTGCCAGCAGGGCCGCGACTAGCGACAATGAGCAGTTCTTC. Residues: CASRAATSDNEQFF.

There are a few counts of this clone. This sequence joins TRBV6-5 and TRBJ2-7, with D perhaps matching TRBD2 (5 bases). The CDR3 covers 13 residues. Germline V gene lookup returns CDR1 MNHEY and CDR2 SVGAGI. Trimming took off 2 bases at V and 7 bases at J, with 12 bases between the two ends. Here the CDR3 reads CASSYSGRGEQYF. The CDR3 DNA is TGTGCCAGCAGTTACAGCGGTAGAGGAGAGCAGTACTTC.

V is TRBV19 and J is TRBJ2-7; D might be TRBD2 (6 bases). Germline V lookup: CDR1 LNHDA, CDR2 SQIVND (reference sequence). The V gene lost 3 bases and the J gene lost 6 bases, with 15 bases spanning the gap. This CDR3 is built from 14 residues. CDR3 DNA sequence: TGTGCCAGTAGTATCTCGGGTGGAGGGCGCGAGCAGTACTTC. This encodes CASSISGGGREQYF. Complete variable domain (other parts from reference TRBV19 and TRBJ2-7): DGGITQSPKYLFRKEGQNVTLSCEQNLNHDAMYWYRQDPGQGLRLIYYSQIVNDFQKGDIAEGYSVSREKKESFPLTVTSAQKNPTAFYLCASSISGGGREQYFGPGTRLTVT.

This chain connects TRBV28 to TRBJ1-2; 9 bases are a match to TRBD1. V dropped 8 bases and J dropped 8; count of bases not matched to a gene: 9. CDR1 and CDR2 from the germline V gene are MDHEN and SYDVKM. This CDR3 spans 13 amino acids. CDR3 nucleotide sequence: TGTGCCAGCGGGTTGGGGACAGGGACAGGCTACACCTTC. Translating gives CASGLGTGTGYTF.

The chain links TRBV28 to TRBJ2-3; D is possibly TRBD2 (6 bases). The germline CDR1 and CDR2 sequences are MDHEN and SYDVKM. V was pared by 6 bases and J by 2 bases, with 18 bases between. The CDR3 has 16 amino acids. The DNA for the CDR3 is TGTGCCAGCAGCTCACCGCGGGGACGGAACACAGATACGCAGTATTTT. Protein product: CASSSPRGRNTDTQYF.